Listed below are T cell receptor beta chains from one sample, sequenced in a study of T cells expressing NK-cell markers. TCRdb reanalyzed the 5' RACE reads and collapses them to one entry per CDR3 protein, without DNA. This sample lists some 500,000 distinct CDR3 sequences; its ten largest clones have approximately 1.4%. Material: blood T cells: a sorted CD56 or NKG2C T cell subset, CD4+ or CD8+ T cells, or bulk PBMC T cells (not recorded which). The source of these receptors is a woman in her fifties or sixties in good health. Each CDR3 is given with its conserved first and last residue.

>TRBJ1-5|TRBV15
CATSREAVGNQPQHF
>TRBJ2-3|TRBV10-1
CASSERVDTQYF
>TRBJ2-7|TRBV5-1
CASSLGGGRVQYEQYF
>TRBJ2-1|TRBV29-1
CSVDPAFGDEQFF
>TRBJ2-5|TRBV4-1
CASSQEGTVQETQYF
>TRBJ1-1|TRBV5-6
CASTGRGGTEAFF
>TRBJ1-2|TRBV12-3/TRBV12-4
CAATRRGYGYTF
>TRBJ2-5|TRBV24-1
CATSAPPERGQETQYF
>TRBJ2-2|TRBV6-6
CASSQGRGGLKTGELFF
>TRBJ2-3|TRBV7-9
CASRLQGASADTQYF
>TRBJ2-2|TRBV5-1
CASSLERLNTGELFF
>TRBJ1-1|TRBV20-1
CSAPRGDREAFF
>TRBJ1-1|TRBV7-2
CASSLRDRGLNTEAFF
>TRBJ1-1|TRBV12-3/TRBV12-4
CASSRKKGITEAFF
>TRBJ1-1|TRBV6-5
CASSYSASPNTEAFF
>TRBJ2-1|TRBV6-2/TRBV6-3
CASSLPGRSYNEQFF
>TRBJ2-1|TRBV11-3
CASSFFENSYNEQFF
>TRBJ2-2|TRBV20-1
CSARDSASTGELFF
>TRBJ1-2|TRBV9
CASSTLPTANYGYTF
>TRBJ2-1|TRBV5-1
CASSFSLAEYNEQFF
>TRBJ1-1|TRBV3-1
CASSPDTSGGEAFF
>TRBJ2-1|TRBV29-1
CSVETRLAINEQFF